What follows describes a single T cell receptor beta chain. CDR1 and CDR2 (germline): MNHEY, SMNVEV (reference sequence). Between the trimmed V and J ends, which lost 7 bases and 1 base, there was a span of 14 bases. The CDR3 covers 15 residues. These data come from a study of blood T cell repertoires in COVID-19. Overall study context: Acute-phase and convalescent COVID-19 samples originated in the United States, Italy and Spain. T cells, B-cell-depleted T cells, or PBMCs provided the cDNA or gDNA that served as material.

Recovered status applied to Cohort 3 donors who had two consecutive negative PCRs. It also applied to those with clearance or with symptom resolution. Produced via immunoSEQ multiplex PCR; TCRdb's table is partial and in-frame only. Of about 360,000 clones listed, 80% to 90% are singletons. This TCR was recovered from a man younger than 45 who had recovered from COVID-19. Sequencing was carried out using PBMCs or T cells enriched from blood (not recorded which). V usage is TRBV27 and J usage is TRBJ1-5; D is possibly TRBD1 (6 bases). The CDR3 coding sequence is TGTGCCAGCACCCAAGGGGGGGCAAGCAATCAGCCCCAGCATTTT. Translated, it gives CASTQGGASNQPQHF.